A selection of T cell receptor beta chains follows, all from one sample in a study of PD-L1 blockade in urothelial cancer. Clones were sequenced by immunoSEQ multiplex PCR, and TCRdb holds only the in-frame ones, with some missing. The profile shows some 110,000 clones, about 91% of them singletons. The sequencing used PBMCs, collected around atezolizumab (anti-PD-L1) treatment. Source of these receptors: a man between 60 and 75 years old with urothelial cancer. Both conserved end residues are part of each CDR3. The order of the fields is D gene, clone size, J gene, V gene, CDR3 protein, CDR3 DNA. D genes are given only for firm matches. Part of the rows lack a size; the others show once, few, many or a class for expanded clones.

. . TRBJ2-5 TRBV28 CASSLGLVETQYF TGTGCCAGCAGTTTAGGTCTAGTCGAGACCCAGTACTTC
TRBD1 . TRBJ2-5 TRBV28 CASSFRQGKTETQYF TGTGCCAGCAGTTTCCGACAGGGGAAGACAGAGACCCAGTACTTC
. . TRBJ2-6 TRBV29-1 CSAGSGANVLTF TGCAGCGCGGGTTCCGGGGCCAACGTCCTGACTTTC
. . TRBJ2-5 TRBV2 CATKRTDLETQYF TGTGCCACCAAAAGGACAGATTTGGAGACCCAGTACTTC
TRBD2 . TRBJ2-7 TRBV18 CASSLAGGSYEQYF TGTGCCAGCTCACTAGCGGGAGGGTCCTACGAGCAGTACTTC
TRBD2 . TRBJ2-1 TRBV6-4 CASSPGLAGREQFF TGTGCCAGCAGTCCGGGACTAGCGGGACGGGAGCAGTTCTTC
. . TRBJ2-7 TRBV7-9 CASSPNIYEQYF TGTGCCAGCAGCCCAAACATCTACGAGCAGTACTTC
TRBD2 . TRBJ2-7 TRBV10-1 CASGRTPNEQYF TGCGCCTCCGGGAGGACCCCTAACGAGCAGTACTTC
. . TRBJ2-1 TRBV2 CASSVVEQFF TGTGCCAGCAGTGTAGTTGAGCAGTTCTTC
. . TRBJ2-2 TRBV15 CATSRIERGGELFF TGTGCCACCAGCCGAATCGAACGGGGCGGGGAGCTGTTTTTT
TRBD1 . TRBJ1-4 TRBV27 CARTPGQNNEKLFF TGTGCCAGAACTCCGGGACAGAATAATGAAAAACTGTTTTTT
. . TRBJ2-5 TRBV7-2 CASSHGLSMETQYF TGTGCCAGCAGCCACGGACTGAGCATGGAGACCCAGTACTTC
. . TRBJ2-5 TRBV13 CASSLHLEETQYF TGTGCCAGCAGCTTACATCTGGAGGAGACCCAGTACTTC
TRBD2 . TRBJ2-5 TRBV9 CASSVNEAGVRETQYF TGTGCCAGCAGCGTAAATGAGGCGGGGGTAAGGGAGACCCAGTACTTC
. . TRBJ1-5 TRBV4-3 CASSQGQGEQPQHF TGCGCCAGCAGCCAGGGGCAGGGTGAACAGCCCCAGCATTTT
TRBD1 . TRBJ2-2 TRBV7-9 CASRTNPGTENTGELFF TGTGCCAGCAGAACGAATCCCGGGACAGAGAACACCGGGGAGCTGTTTTTT
. once TRBJ2-5 TRBV9 CASSISPGVQETQYF TGTGCCAGCAGCATTTCGCCAGGGGTCCAAGAGACCCAGTACTTC
. . TRBJ1-1 TRBV30 CAWSAEGFTEAFF TGTGCCTGGAGTGCCGAGGGTTTTACTGAAGCTTTCTTT
TRBD1 . TRBJ1-4 TRBV28 CASSPGDRLNEKLFF TGTGCCAGCAGTCCCGGGGACAGACTGAATGAAAAACTGTTTTTT
TRBD2 . TRBJ2-1 TRBV6-5 CASRTSGVNEQFF TGTGCCAGCAGGACTAGCGGGGTTAATGAGCAGTTCTTC
TRBD2 . TRBJ2-3 TRBV7-3 CASSLTTSGGISTDTQYF TGTGCCAGCAGCTTGACGACTAGCGGGGGTATTAGCACAGATACGCAGTATTTT
TRBD1 . TRBJ2-5 TRBV5-1 CASSLGTGSGETQYF TGCGCCAGCAGCTTAGGGACAGGGAGCGGAGAGACCCAGTACTTC
. . TRBJ1-4 TRBV29-1 CSVETDKNEKLFF TGCAGCGTTGAAACGGACAAAAATGAAAAACTGTTTTTT
. . TRBJ1-4 TRBV30 CASITLVLVATNEKLFF TGTGCCTCTATAACTTTAGTCCTGGTTGCAACTAATGAAAAACTGTTTTTT
TRBD2 . TRBJ2-1 TRBV11-2 CASSSLGLAGSYNEQFF TGTGCCAGCAGCTCCCTGGGACTAGCGGGATCCTACAATGAGCAGTTCTTC